This T cell receptor beta chain was recovered during a study of response to subunit inactivated influenza vaccine. Points from the study as a whole: New T cells are recruited in small numbers by each seasonal influenza vaccination, according to the authors' suggestion.

Trimming removed 6 bases from V and 3 bases from J, with 18 bases in between. The germline V gene has CDR1 MNHEY and CDR2 SVGEGT. The CDR3 consists of 16 residues. TCRdb re-analysed the RT-PCR reads in MiXCR, keeping a single row per CDR3 protein. Seen here are approximately 520,000 distinct CDR3 sequences, about 17% observed once, and the top ten hold 3%. This clonotype was seen only a few times. Antigen specificity is unknown. The rearrangement uses TRBV6-2 or TRBV6-3 and TRBJ2-1, with D maybe TRBD2 (5 bases). Specimen: CD4+ T cells sorted from PBMCs, collected approximately 25 months after vaccination. This TCR was sampled from a man between 50 and 75 years old who received an inactivated influenza vaccine. CDR3 region: CASRRQTGSFYNEQFF. In DNA, the CDR3 is TGTGCCAGCAGACGGCAGACTGGGAGCTTCTACAATGAGCAGTTCTTC.